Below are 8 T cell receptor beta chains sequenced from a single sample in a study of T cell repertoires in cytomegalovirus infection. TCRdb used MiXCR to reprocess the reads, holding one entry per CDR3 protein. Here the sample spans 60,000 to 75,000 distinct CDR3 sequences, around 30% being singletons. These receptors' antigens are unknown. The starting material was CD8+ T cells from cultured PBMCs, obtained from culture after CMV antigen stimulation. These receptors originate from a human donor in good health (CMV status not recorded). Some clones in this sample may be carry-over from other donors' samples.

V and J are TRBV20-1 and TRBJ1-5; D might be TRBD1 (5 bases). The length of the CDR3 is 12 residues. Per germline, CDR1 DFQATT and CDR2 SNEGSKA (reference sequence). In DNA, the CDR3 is TGCCCTGTCACGGGGGGCAATCAGCCCCAGCATTTT. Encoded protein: CPVTGGNQPQHF.

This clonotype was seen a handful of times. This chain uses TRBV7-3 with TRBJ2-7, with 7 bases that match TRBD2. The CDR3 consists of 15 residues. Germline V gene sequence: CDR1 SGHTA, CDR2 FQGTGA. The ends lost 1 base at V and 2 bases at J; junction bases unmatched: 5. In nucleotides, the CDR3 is TGTGCCAGCAGCTTAATGGGAGGGACGGCCTACGAGCAGTACTTC. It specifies CASSLMGGTAYEQYF.

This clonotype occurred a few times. CDR3 bases: TGTGCCAGCAGTGACGGGGCTGGGTTACATGAGCAGTTCTTC. This gives the protein CASSDGAGLHEQFF. The chain couples TRBV2 to TRBJ2-1, with D possibly called TRBD1 or TRBD2 (5 bases each). The CDR3 has 14 amino acids. V was pared by 3 bases and J by 8 bases, with 14 bases between. In germline, CDR1 is SNHLY, CDR2 FYNNEI.

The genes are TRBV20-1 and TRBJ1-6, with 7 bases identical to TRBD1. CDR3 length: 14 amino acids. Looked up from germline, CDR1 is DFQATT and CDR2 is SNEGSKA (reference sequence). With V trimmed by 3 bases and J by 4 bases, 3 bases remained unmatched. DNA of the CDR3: TGCAGTGCTAGCCGGACAGGATATAATTCACCCCTCCACTTT. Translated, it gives CSASRTGYNSPLHF.

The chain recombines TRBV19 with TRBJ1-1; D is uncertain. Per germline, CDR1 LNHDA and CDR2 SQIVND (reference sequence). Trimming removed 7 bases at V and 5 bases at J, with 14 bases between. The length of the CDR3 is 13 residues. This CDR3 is CASIGRFNTEAFF. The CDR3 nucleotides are TGTGCCAGTATCGGCCGTTTTAATACTGAAGCTTTCTTT.

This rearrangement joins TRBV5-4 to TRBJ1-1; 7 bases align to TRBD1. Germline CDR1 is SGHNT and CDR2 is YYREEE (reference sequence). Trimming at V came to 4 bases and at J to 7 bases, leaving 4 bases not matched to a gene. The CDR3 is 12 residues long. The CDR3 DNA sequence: TGTGCCAGCAGCCCGGACAGGTTTGAAGCTTTCTTT. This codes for CASSPDRFEAFF.

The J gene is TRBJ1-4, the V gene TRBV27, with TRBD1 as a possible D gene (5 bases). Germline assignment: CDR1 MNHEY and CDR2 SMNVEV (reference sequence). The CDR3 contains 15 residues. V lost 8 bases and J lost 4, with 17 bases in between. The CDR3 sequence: CASSPLDMDNEKLFF. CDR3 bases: TGTGCCAGCTCTCCCCTGGACATGGATAATGAAAAACTGTTTTTT.

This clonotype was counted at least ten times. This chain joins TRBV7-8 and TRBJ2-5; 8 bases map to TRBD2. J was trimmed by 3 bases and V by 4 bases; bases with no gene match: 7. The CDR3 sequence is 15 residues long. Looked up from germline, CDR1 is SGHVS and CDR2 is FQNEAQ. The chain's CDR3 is CASSYGLAHEETQYF. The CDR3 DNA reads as TGTGCCAGCAGCTACGGACTAGCCCATGAAGAGACCCAGTACTTC.